This T cell receptor beta chain is from a study of T-cell reconstitution after alpha-beta-depleted transplantation in children (dated by TCRdb to 2015 to 2016). Describing the broader study: T-cell immune reconstitution after TCRalphabeta/CD19-depleted allogeneic hematopoietic cell transplantation in children was quantitatively tracked in the study by means of TCR repertoire profiling. Overall results and qualifications from the work: The high TCRbeta diversity at day 60 in some patients was ascribed to recipient T cells and intrathymic progenitors that had survived conditioning. Apparently early alphabetaT-cell count recovery about two months after transplant reportedly relied on only several hundred rapidly expanded clones derived from non-depleted graft cells. Hyperexpanded clone frequencies declined over subsequent months; after one year, T-cell counts and TCRbeta diversity were mostly attributed to newly produced T cells.

From its cysteine to its phenylalanine, the CDR3 spans 14 amino acids. Kept here is only the CDR3 DNA, which spans 42 bases and is read in frame from base 1. V loses 0 bases of germline sequence and J loses 2 bases, and the interval between the two ends is 8 bases. The germline V gene gives CDR1 as MDHEN and CDR2 as SYDVKM. The library was built by means of PCR. Reads for this sample came from an Illumina HiSeq 2500. To normalize quantification of the TCRbeta repertoire, the TCR libraries were built with molecular barcoding that relied on unique molecular identifiers. TCRdb reprocessing: public reads trimmed at Q25 with fastp, clones called with MiXCR, in-frame beta chains kept. Rows with one shared CDR3 protein collapse into an entry with the most common genes and DNA. A total of about 250,000 distinct CDR3 sequences appear in this sample, roughly a quarter of them only once. The leading ten clones occupy about 4.8% of the sample.

The intended sense of this specimen's treatment or condition label: allogeneic hematopoietic cell transplantation with graft depleted of TCRalphabeta T cells and CD19 B cells. TCRalphabeta/CD19-depleted allogeneic hematopoietic cell grafts were given to the transplant recipients, all of whom were children. In the case of this clonotype: Its antigen remains undetermined. Base qualities were left out, and no much larger clone turns up one base away.

The sequenced sample was PBMCs, mostly from graft donor cells, obtained 360 days after TCRalphabeta/CD19-depleted stem cell transplant. The receptor's source is a female patient aged 2-9 years who had a stem cell transplant for congenital amegakaryocytic thrombocytopenia, so the T cells may come from the graft donor. The rearrangement joined TRBV28 to TRBJ2-7, with no confidently assigned D gene. The CDR3 reads as follows: CASSLWVIAYEQYF. The nucleotide sequence reads TGTGCCAGCAGTTTATGGGTCATAGCCTACGAGCAGTACTTC.